This T cell receptor (beta chain) was recovered during a study of PD-1 blockade in classical Hodgkin lymphoma. Study results and limitations: Nivolumab initiation under 1 year post-ASCT meant exclusion. Reported findings placed baseline TCR diversity lower in newly diagnosed patients (compared with healthy donors). Complete responders' diversity at baseline resembled that of newly diagnosed patients. By C4D1, CD4+ diversity increased significantly, especially in complete responders.

Indicated time point: cycle 4 day 1 (C4D1), after 5 to 7 weeks of nivolumab. Patients all relapsed after autologous stem cell transplantation, and there was variation in brentuximab vedotin exposure. Concerning this clone: Its antigen is not known.

This table comes from immunoSEQ multiplex PCR, and its TCRdb copy is limited to in-frame clones, with some not included. Here the sample spans tens of thousands of clones, around four fifths being singletons. V was cut by 1 base and J by 0 bases, with 18 bases left in between. This CDR3 is built from 18 residues. CDR1 is MDHEN, CDR2 SYDVKM, per germline. This sequence joins TRBV28 and TRBJ1-2; D perhaps matches TRBD1 (5 bases). Sequenced material: peripheral blood mononuclear cells (PBMCs), taken before the fourth cycle of nivolumab. This clonotype was obtained from a human donor with classical Hodgkin lymphoma. Here the CDR3 reads CASSLLGRGLGSNYGYTF. CDR3 coding DNA: TGTGCCAGCAGTTTATTGGGGAGGGGATTAGGGTCTAACTATGGCTACACCTTC.